The text below deals with one TCR beta chain. The data were taken from a study of shared clonotypes between healthy human individuals. Replicate sorted-subset PCRs were loaded with around 220 ng DNA, roughly 33,000 T cell genomes. Clones were sequenced by immunoSEQ multiplex PCR, and TCRdb holds only the in-frame ones, with some missing. The repertoire holds about 1.1 million clones, with approximately 80% as singletons. The clonotype comes from a man younger than 35 in good health. Some clones in this sample may be carry-over from other donors' samples. What was sequenced was memory CD4+ T cells from PBMCs. Subset here: CD45RA-negative fraction.

The CDR3 DNA is TGTGCCAGCAGTTTGGGGCAGGGGCGAGGCACCATATATTTT. Translation gives CASSLGQGRGTIYF. This chain links TRBV28 with TRBJ1-3, with D tentatively TRBD1 (6 bases). V was clipped by 3 bases and J by 9 bases, with 15 bases between them. The CDR3 is 14 amino acids. The germline V gene has CDR1 MDHEN and CDR2 SYDVKM.